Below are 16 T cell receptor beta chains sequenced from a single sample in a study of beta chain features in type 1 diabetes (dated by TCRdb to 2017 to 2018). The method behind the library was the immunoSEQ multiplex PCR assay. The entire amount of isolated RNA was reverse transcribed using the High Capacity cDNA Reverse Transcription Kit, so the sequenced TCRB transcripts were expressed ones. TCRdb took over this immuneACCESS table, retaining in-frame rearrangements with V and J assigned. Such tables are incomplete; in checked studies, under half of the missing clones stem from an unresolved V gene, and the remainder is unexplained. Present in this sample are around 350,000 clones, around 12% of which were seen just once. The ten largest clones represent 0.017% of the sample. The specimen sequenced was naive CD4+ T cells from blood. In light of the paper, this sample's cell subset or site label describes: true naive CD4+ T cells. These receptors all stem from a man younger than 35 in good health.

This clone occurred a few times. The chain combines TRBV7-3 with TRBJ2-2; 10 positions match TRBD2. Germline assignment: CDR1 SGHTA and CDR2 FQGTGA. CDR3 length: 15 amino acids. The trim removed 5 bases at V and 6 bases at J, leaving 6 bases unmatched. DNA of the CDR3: TGTGCCAGCAGCCGGGCAGCGGGAGGGCCCGGGGAGCTGTTTTTT. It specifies CASSRAAGGPGELFF.

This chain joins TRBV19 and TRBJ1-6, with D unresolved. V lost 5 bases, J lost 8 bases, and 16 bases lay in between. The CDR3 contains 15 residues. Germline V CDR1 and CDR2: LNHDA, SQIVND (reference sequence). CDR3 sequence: CASSSEAAVDSPLHF. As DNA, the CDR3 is TGTGCCAGTAGTTCCGAGGCCGCTGTGGATTCACCCCTCCACTTT.

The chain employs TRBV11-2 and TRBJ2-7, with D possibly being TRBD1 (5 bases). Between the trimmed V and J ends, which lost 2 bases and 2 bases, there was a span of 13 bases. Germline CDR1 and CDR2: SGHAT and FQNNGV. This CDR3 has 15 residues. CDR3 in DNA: TGTGCCAGCAGCTTAAACCACAGGTGGACCTACGAGCAGTACTTC. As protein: CASSLNHRWTYEQYF.

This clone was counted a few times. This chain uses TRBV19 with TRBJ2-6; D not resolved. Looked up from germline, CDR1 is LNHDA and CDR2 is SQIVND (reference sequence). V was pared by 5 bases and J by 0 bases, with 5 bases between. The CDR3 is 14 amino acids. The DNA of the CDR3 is TGTGCCAGTAGTCTCCGCTCTGGGGCCAACGTCCTGACTTTC. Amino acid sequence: CASSLRSGANVLTF. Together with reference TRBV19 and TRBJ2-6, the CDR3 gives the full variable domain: DGGITQSPKYLFRKEGQNVTLSCEQNLNHDAMYWYRQDPGQGLRLIYYSQIVNDFQKGDIAEGYSVSREKKESFPLTVTSAQKNPTAFYLCASSLRSGANVLTFGAGSRLTVL.

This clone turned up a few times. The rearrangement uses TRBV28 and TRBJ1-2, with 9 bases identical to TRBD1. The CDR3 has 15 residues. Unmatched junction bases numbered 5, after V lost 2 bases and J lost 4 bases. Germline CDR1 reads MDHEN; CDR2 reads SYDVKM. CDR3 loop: CASSLPTGGSYGYTF. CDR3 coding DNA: TGTGCCAGCAGTTTACCTACAGGGGGCAGCTATGGCTACACCTTC.

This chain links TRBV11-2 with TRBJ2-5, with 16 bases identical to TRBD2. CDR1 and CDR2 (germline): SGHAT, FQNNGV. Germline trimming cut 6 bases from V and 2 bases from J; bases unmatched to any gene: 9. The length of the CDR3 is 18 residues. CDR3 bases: TGTGCCAGCAGTCAAGGGACTAGCGGGGGGGCGTGGCAAGAGACCCAGTACTTC. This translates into CASSQGTSGGAWQETQYF.

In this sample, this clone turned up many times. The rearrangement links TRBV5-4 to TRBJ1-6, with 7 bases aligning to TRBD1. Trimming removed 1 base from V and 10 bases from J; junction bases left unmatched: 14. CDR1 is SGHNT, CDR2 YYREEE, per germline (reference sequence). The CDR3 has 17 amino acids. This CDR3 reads CASSLRLSTGKASPLHF. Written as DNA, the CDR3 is TGTGCCAGCAGCTTGAGGCTGTCGACAGGGAAGGCGTCACCCCTCCACTTT.

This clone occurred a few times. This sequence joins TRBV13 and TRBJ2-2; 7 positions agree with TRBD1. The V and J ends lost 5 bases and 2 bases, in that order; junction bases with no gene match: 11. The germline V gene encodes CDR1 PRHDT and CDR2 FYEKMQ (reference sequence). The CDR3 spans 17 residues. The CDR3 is CASSAQNRDRNTGELFF. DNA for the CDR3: TGTGCCAGCAGCGCCCAAAACCGGGACAGAAACACCGGGGAGCTGTTTTTT.

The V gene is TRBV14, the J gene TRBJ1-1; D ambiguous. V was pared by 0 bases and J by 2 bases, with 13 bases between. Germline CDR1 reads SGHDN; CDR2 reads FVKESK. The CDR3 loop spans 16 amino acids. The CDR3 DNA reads TGTGCCAGCAGCCAAGACGGGATTTTGAGAAACACTGAAGCTTTCTTT. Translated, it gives CASSQDGILRNTEAFF.

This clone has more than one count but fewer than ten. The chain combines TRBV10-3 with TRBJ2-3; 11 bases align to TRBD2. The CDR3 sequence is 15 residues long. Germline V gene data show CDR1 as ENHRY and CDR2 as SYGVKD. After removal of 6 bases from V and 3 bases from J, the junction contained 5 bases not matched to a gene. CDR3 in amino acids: CAIRPSGGTTDTQYF. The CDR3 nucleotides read TGTGCCATCAGACCTAGCGGGGGGACTACAGATACGCAGTATTTT.

The CDR3 nucleotides are TGTGCCAGCAGCCCCCGGGGGGGCGCTTCCAAGACCCAGTACTTC. Protein: CASSPRGGASKTQYF. The chain employs TRBV7-9 and TRBJ2-5; 8 bases fit TRBD2. There are 15 residues in the CDR3. Per the germline V gene, CDR1 is SEHNR and CDR2 is FQNEAQ (reference sequence). Trimming cost V 5 bases and J 6 bases; bases outside gene matches: 11.

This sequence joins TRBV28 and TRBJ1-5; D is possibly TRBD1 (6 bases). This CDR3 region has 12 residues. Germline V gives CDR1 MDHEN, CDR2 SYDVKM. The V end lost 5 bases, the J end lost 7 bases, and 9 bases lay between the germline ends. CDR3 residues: CASSQGKQPQHF. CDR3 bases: TGTGCCAGCAGTCAGGGGAAGCAGCCCCAGCATTTT.

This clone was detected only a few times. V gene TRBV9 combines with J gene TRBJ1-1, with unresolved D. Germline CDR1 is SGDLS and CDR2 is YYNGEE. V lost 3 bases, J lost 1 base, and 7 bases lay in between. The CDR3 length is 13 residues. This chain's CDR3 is CASSEQPNTEAFF. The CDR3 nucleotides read TGTGCCAGCAGCGAACAACCGAACACTGAAGCTTTCTTT.

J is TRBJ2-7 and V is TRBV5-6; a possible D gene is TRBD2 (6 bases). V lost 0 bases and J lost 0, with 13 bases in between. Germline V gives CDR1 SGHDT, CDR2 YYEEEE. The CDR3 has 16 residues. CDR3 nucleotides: TGTGCCAGCAGCTTGGGGTTCGGGGGAGTCTCCTACGAGCAGTACTTC. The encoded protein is CASSLGFGGVSYEQYF. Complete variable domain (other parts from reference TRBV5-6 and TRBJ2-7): DAGVTQSPTHLIKTRGQQVTLRCSPKSGHDTVSWYQQALGQGPQFIFQYYEEEERQRGNFPDRFSGHQFPNYSSELNVNALLLGDSALYLCASSLGFGGVSYEQYFGPGTRLTVT.

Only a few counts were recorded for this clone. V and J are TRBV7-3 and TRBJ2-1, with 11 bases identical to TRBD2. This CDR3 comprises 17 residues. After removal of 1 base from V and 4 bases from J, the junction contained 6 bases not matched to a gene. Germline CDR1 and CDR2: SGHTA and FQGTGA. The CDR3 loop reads CASSLIGLAGGYNEQFF. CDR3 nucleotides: TGTGCCAGCAGCTTAATAGGCCTAGCGGGGGGTTACAATGAGCAGTTCTTC.

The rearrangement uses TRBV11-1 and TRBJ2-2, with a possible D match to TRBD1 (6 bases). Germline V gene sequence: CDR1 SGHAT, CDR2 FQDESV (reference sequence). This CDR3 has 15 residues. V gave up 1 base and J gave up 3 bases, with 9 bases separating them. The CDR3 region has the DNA TGTGCCAGCAGCTTAGGGTCAGGGGACACCGGGGAGCTGTTTTTT. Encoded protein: CASSLGSGDTGELFF.